This is a list of T cell receptor beta chains from one sample in a study of memory CD8 T cells in hepatitis C reinfection. Only in-frame clones appear in the TCRdb table, and some are missing; sequencing was by immunoSEQ multiplex PCR. The sample yields under 60,000 clones, over 85% seen once. Sequenced input: naive CD8+ T cells sorted from blood. All receptors come from a man younger than 35 with hepatitis C virus infection. Each CDR3 is given with its conserved first and last residue. Fields, in order: D gene, V gene, J gene, clone size, CDR3 DNA, CDR3 protein. D genes are given only for firm matches. For some rows the clone size is stated as once, few or many, or as a class when expanded; others skip it.

D gene: -; V gene: TRBV6-1; J gene: TRBJ1-2; clone size: -; CDR3 DNA: TGTGCCAGCGGGGATACGGGACTGAACTATGGCTACACCTTC; CDR3 protein: CASGDTGLNYGYTF
D gene: TRBD1; V gene: TRBV5-5; J gene: TRBJ1-2; clone size: -; CDR3 DNA: TGTGCCAGCAGCTCTTACGGGACAGGAGGTAGTTCTGGCTACACCTTC; CDR3 protein: CASSSYGTGGSSGYTF
D gene: -; V gene: TRBV4-1; J gene: TRBJ2-1; clone size: -; CDR3 DNA: TGCGCCAGCAGGCAAGAAGACGCGACGGGCAATGAGCAGTTCTTC; CDR3 protein: CASRQEDATGNEQFF
D gene: TRBD2; V gene: TRBV9; J gene: TRBJ2-3; clone size: -; CDR3 DNA: TGTGCCAGCAGCGTAGAGGCTAGCGGGAGGCCAGATACGCAGTATTTT; CDR3 protein: CASSVEASGRPDTQYF
D gene: TRBD1; V gene: TRBV19; J gene: TRBJ1-1; clone size: -; CDR3 DNA: TGTGCCAGTAGTGCGGACAGGGGAGGGAACACTGAAGCTTTCTTT; CDR3 protein: CASSADRGGNTEAFF
D gene: TRBD2; V gene: TRBV7-3; J gene: TRBJ2-1; clone size: -; CDR3 DNA: TGTGCCAGCAGCTTAAATCTAGCGGGAGAAAACGAGCAGTTCTTC; CDR3 protein: CASSLNLAGENEQFF
D gene: -; V gene: TRBV4-1; J gene: TRBJ1-2; clone size: once; CDR3 DNA: TGCGCCAGCAGCCAAGACGCAGGAAATAACTATGGCTACACCTTC; CDR3 protein: CASSQDAGNNYGYTF
D gene: -; V gene: TRBV10-3; J gene: TRBJ2-5; clone size: -; CDR3 DNA: TGTGCCATCAGTGAGTCCGACATACAAGAGACCCAGTACTTC; CDR3 protein: CAISESDIQETQYF
D gene: -; V gene: TRBV27; J gene: TRBJ2-2; clone size: -; CDR3 DNA: TGTGCCAGCAGTCTTATCACCGGGGAGCTGTTTTTT; CDR3 protein: CASSLITGELFF
D gene: -; V gene: TRBV7-6; J gene: TRBJ2-7; clone size: -; CDR3 DNA: TGTGCCAGCAGCTCCTCAGGGGGACTGAACTACGAGCAGTACTTC; CDR3 protein: CASSSSGGLNYEQYF
D gene: TRBD1; V gene: TRBV7-9; J gene: TRBJ2-7; clone size: -; CDR3 DNA: TGTGCCAGCAGCTCCCGGGACAGCAACTACGAGCAGTACTTC; CDR3 protein: CASSSRDSNYEQYF
D gene: TRBD1; V gene: TRBV11-3; J gene: TRBJ2-1; clone size: -; CDR3 DNA: TGTGCCAACCCAGACAGGGCCCCCTACAATGAGCAGTTCTTC; CDR3 protein: CANPDRAPYNEQFF
D gene: TRBD1; V gene: TRBV5-4; J gene: TRBJ2-2; clone size: -; CDR3 DNA: TGTGCCAGCAGTTTGACAGGGAATCCCACCGGGGAGCTGTTTTTT; CDR3 protein: CASSLTGNPTGELFF
D gene: TRBD2; V gene: TRBV27; J gene: TRBJ2-2; clone size: -; CDR3 DNA: TGTGCCAGCAGTTTAGCCCCTAGCGGGGGACGAGATCCCACCGGGGAGCTGTTTTTT; CDR3 protein: CASSLAPSGGRDPTGELFF
D gene: TRBD1; V gene: TRBV7-3; J gene: TRBJ2-7; clone size: -; CDR3 DNA: TGTGCCAGCAGCTACGGGACAGGGTACGAGCAGTACTTC; CDR3 protein: CASSYGTGYEQYF
D gene: -; V gene: TRBV5-8; J gene: TRBJ2-7; clone size: few; CDR3 DNA: TGTGCCAGCACCACTTTGAGTCAGTACTTC; CDR3 protein: CASTTLSQYF
D gene: TRBD2; V gene: TRBV11-2; J gene: TRBJ2-7; clone size: -; CDR3 DNA: TGTGCCAGCAGCTTAGGCCCCGCTAGCGGGTTGAGCTCCTACGAGCAGTACTTC; CDR3 protein: CASSLGPASGLSSYEQYF
D gene: -; V gene: TRBV19; J gene: TRBJ1-5; clone size: -; CDR3 DNA: TGTGCCACAGCCCCGGGAGGGTGGGGAGGACAGCCCCAGCATTTT; CDR3 protein: CATAPGGWGGQPQHF
D gene: TRBD1; V gene: TRBV6-4; J gene: TRBJ1-4; clone size: -; CDR3 DNA: TGTGCCAGCAGGGCGTCGAAGGGACAGGTTAATGAAAAACTGTTTTTT; CDR3 protein: CASRASKGQVNEKLFF
D gene: TRBD1; V gene: TRBV27; J gene: TRBJ1-5; clone size: -; CDR3 DNA: TGTGCCAGCAGTTTGGCCCAGGACAGGGGATTAAATCAGCCCCAGCATTTT; CDR3 protein: CASSLAQDRGLNQPQHF
D gene: TRBD1; V gene: TRBV13; J gene: TRBJ2-1; clone size: -; CDR3 DNA: TGTGCCAGCAGCTCGAACGACAGGGGCTCCTACAATGAGCAGTTCTTC; CDR3 protein: CASSSNDRGSYNEQFF
D gene: TRBD1; V gene: TRBV19; J gene: TRBJ1-5; clone size: -; CDR3 DNA: TGTGCCAGTAGTATAGGGACAGGCGGCAATCAGCCCCAGCATTTT; CDR3 protein: CASSIGTGGNQPQHF
D gene: -; V gene: TRBV7-9; J gene: TRBJ1-1; clone size: few; CDR3 DNA: TGTGCCAGCAGCCTCCGAGTCACCGACACTGAAGCTTTCTTT; CDR3 protein: CASSLRVTDTEAFF
D gene: -; V gene: TRBV9; J gene: TRBJ2-5; clone size: -; CDR3 DNA: TGTGCCAGCAGCCCTTACGGGACTTCTGGAGAGACCCAGTACTTC; CDR3 protein: CASSPYGTSGETQYF
D gene: -; V gene: TRBV27; J gene: TRBJ2-7; clone size: -; CDR3 DNA: TGTGCCAGCAGTTTTCAGGGCTCCTACGAGCAGTACTTC; CDR3 protein: CASSFQGSYEQYF
D gene: -; V gene: TRBV7-9; J gene: TRBJ1-6; clone size: -; CDR3 DNA: TGTGCCAGCAGCTTAGCCCAGGGGAGTAATTCACCCCTCCACTTT; CDR3 protein: CASSLAQGSNSPLHF
D gene: -; V gene: TRBV13; J gene: TRBJ2-3; clone size: once; CDR3 DNA: TGTGCCAGCAGTAGGAGCGTAACAGATACGCAGTATTTT; CDR3 protein: CASSRSVTDTQYF
D gene: TRBD1; V gene: TRBV7-9; J gene: TRBJ2-7; clone size: -; CDR3 DNA: TGTGCCAGCAGCTTAAGCGTCCTTAGACAGGGGGTCTACGAGCAGTACTTC; CDR3 protein: CASSLSVLRQGVYEQYF
D gene: TRBD1; V gene: TRBV27; J gene: TRBJ2-7; clone size: -; CDR3 DNA: TGTGCCAGCAAAAGGAGCACAGGGGGCGCCTACGAGCAGTACTTC; CDR3 protein: CASKRSTGGAYEQYF
D gene: TRBD2; V gene: TRBV19; J gene: TRBJ2-7; clone size: -; CDR3 DNA: TGTGCCAGTAGTATCAATAGCGGGGTCTACTACGAGCAGTACTTC; CDR3 protein: CASSINSGVYYEQYF
D gene: TRBD2; V gene: TRBV4-1; J gene: TRBJ2-2; clone size: -; CDR3 DNA: TGCGCCAGCAACCCGAGCGGGAGGGCCCCCCCCGGGGAGCTGTTTTTT; CDR3 protein: CASNPSGRAPPGELFF
D gene: -; V gene: TRBV2; J gene: TRBJ1-4; clone size: -; CDR3 DNA: TGTGCCAGCAGGGGGCCCAAGGAAAAACTGTTTTTT; CDR3 protein: CASRGPKEKLFF